This T cell receptor beta chain was retrieved from a study of technical replicates of blood from a handful of donors. This CDR3 contains 16 residues. Trimming took 4 bases from V and 0 from J, leaving 12 bases between them. Per the germline V gene, CDR1 is SGHTA and CDR2 is FQGTGA. The protocol was immunoSEQ multiplex PCR, while the TCRdb copy is restricted to in-frame clones and leaves out a portion. This sample has approximately 51,000 clones; around 93% occur once, and the top ten carry about 4%. The sequenced sample consisted of PBMCs. The chain recombines TRBV7-3 with TRBJ2-2; D might be TRBD2 (5 bases). The receptor's source is a human donor in good health. Some clones in this sample may be carry-over from other donors' samples. The CDR3 region has the DNA TGTGCCAGCAGCTCCCAAGGGCGGGCGAACACCGGGGAGCTGTTTTTT. Translated: CASSSQGRANTGELFF.